Sequencing of this TCR beta chain was carried out in a study of T cell responses to AZD1222 COVID-19 vaccine. This CDR3 is 15 amino acids long. Germline CDR1 reads MNHEY; CDR2 reads SVGEGT. With 2 bases removed from V and 4 bases from J, the gap between germline ends came to 13 bases. Data came from immunoSEQ multiplex PCR; TCRdb stores just in-frame clones and leaves some out. This sample has tens of thousands of clones, with more than 65% found just once. Remarks on this clone: As yet, its antigen is unknown.

Regarding the study as a whole: The study found Spike-specific TCR breadth and depth rose after two AZD1222 doses. The study sampled repertoires only after the peak T cell response. Per reports, nearly half of all spike-specific TCRs target regions that are unmutated in variants. Possibly, clonal diversity was underestimated; donors were largely white British and included more females.

The V call is TRBV6-2 or TRBV6-3, the J call TRBJ2-3; tentatively, D is TRBD1 (5 bases). The receptor's source is an adult in good health. The sequencing here drew on peripheral blood, taken on day 0 of MenACWY control vaccination. The CDR3 region is CASSYVLDIPDTQYF. CDR3 sequence (DNA): TGTGCCAGCAGTTACGTTCTGGACATCCCAGATACGCAGTATTTT.